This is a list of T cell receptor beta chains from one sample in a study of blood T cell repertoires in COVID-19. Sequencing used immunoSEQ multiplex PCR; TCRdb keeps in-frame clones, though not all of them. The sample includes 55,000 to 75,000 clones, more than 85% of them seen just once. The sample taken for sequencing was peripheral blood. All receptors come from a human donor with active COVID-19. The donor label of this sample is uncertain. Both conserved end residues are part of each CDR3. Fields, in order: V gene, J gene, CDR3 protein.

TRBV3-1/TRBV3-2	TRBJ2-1	CASSRELANEQFF
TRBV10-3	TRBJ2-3	CAIAGGREGLTDTQYF
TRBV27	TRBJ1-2	CASRHGGGDGYTF
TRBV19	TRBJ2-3	CASSIDRALQYF
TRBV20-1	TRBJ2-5	CSASRVPTGHRETQYF
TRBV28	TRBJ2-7	CASSLVGGFYEQYF
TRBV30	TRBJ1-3	CAWSADSPGNTIYF
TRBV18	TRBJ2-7	CASSPGQVLYEQYF
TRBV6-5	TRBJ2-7	CASRSRLTSYEQYF
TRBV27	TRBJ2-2	CASSLGLANTGELFF
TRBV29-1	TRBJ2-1	CSVDGAGQYNEQFF
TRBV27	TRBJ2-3	CASSFGGKGDTQYF
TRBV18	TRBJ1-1	CASSPLGQGNTEAFF
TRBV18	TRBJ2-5	CASSPTEQVTQYF
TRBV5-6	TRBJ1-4	CASSLTGGSLNEKLFF
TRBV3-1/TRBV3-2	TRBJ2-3	CASSQLAGGVTDTQYF
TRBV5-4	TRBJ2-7	CASSATGISDYEQYF
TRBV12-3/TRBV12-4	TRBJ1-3	CARGSSGNTIYF
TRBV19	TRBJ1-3	CASSGTDDTIYF
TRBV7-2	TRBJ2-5	CASSPAGQGVGTQYF
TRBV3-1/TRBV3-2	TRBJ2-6	CASSQVGLRRGANVLTF
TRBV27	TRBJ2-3	CASSFPTGAGDTQYF
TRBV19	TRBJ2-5	CASTGLAGGRRETQYF
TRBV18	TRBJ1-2	CASSPRGEAGYTF
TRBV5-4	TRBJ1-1	CAGGGVMDTEAFF
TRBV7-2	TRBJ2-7	CASSLNSNEQYF
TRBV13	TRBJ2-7	CASSFSGGRDSYEQYF
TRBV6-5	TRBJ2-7	CASRSVSYEQYF
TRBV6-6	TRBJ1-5	CASSRTGQDQPQHF
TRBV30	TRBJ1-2	CAWSTQRGLRYNYGYTF
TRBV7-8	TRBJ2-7	CASSPRTSGPYEQYF